Presented here are 26 T cell receptor beta chains from one specimen sequenced in a study of Graves' ophthalmopathy and Graves' hyperthyroidism. For repertoire sequencing, the TCR beta CDR3 regions were amplified from RNA transcripts. Second-round multiplex PCR came after first-round RT-PCR with HTBI primers. TCRdb re-called the multiplex PCR reads through MiXCR, storing one row per CDR3 protein. The sample carries about 220,000 distinct CDR3 sequences, around a fifth recorded once. The sample comprised peripheral blood. The receptors derive from a woman aged 45-65 years with Graves' ophthalmopathy.

V gene TRBV29-1 combines with J gene TRBJ2-7; TRBD2 matches at 7 bases. CDR3 length equals 13 residues. Trimming at V came to 0 bases and at J to 5 bases, leaving 4 bases not matched to a gene. Germline loops: CDR1 SQVTM, CDR2 ANQGSEA. CDR3 residues: CSVEDAGVHEQYF. For the CDR3, the DNA is TGCAGCGTTGAAGATGCGGGGGTCCACGAGCAGTACTTC.

The V call is TRBV6-1, the J call TRBJ1-2; perhaps TRBD1 as D (5 bases). Germline lookup yields CDR1 MNHNS and CDR2 SASEGT. CDR3 length: 13 amino acids. The V end was cut by 6 bases, the J end by 8 bases, with 16 bases between. As DNA, the CDR3 is TGTGCCAGCAGCCGCGTAAGGGGCTCAGGCTACACCTTC. This gives the protein CASSRVRGSGYTF.

This clonotype appeared many times. V is TRBV6-2 or TRBV6-3 and J is TRBJ2-5, with 9 bases matching TRBD2. This CDR3 has 16 residues. Germline V gene sequence: CDR1 MNHEY, CDR2 SVGEGT. The V and J ends lost 0 bases and 2 bases, in that order; junction bases with no gene match: 4. The CDR3 sequence: CASSYSGGRGQETQYF. CDR3 DNA: TGTGCCAGCAGTTACTCCGGCGGGAGGGGACAAGAGACCCAGTACTTC.

This clonotype was detected ten times or more. The CDR3 sequence is CASSEEYGDYEQYF. The CDR3 DNA reads TGTGCCAGCAGTGAAGAATACGGGGACTACGAGCAGTACTTC. This chain links TRBV6-1 with TRBJ2-7; D may be TRBD2 (5 bases). The CDR3 consists of 14 residues. The germline gives CDR1 MNHNS, CDR2 SASEGT. Trimming left V 1 base short and J 3 bases short, with 10 bases between.

The chain combines TRBV7-9 with TRBJ1-1; possible D gene TRBD1, 5 bases. Germline-derived CDR1 and CDR2 are SEHNR and FQNEAQ (reference sequence). The CDR3 is 14 residues long. The ends were cut back, 5 bases at V and 1 base at J, with 11 bases in the middle. The CDR3 is CASSRGAPNTEAFF. Written as DNA, the CDR3 is TGTGCCAGCAGCCGAGGGGCCCCGAACACTGAAGCTTTCTTT.

The chain joins TRBV6-2 or TRBV6-3 to TRBJ2-3; 10 positions match TRBD2. The CDR3 runs to 17 residues. V trimming: 2 bases; J trimming: 6 bases; junction bases outside the gene matches: 11. CDR1 is MNHEY and CDR2 is SVGEGT in the germline V gene. The CDR3 sequence is CASSYPRLAGEGDTQYF. In DNA, the CDR3 is TGTGCCAGCAGTTACCCTCGCCTAGCGGGAGAGGGCGATACGCAGTATTTT.

This chain uses TRBV19 with TRBJ1-2; 7 bases fit TRBD1. The CDR3 is 15 amino acids. CDR1 and CDR2 (germline): LNHDA, SQIVND (reference sequence). J lost 0 bases, V lost 5 bases, and 6 bases had no gene match. DNA of the CDR3: TGTGCCAGTAGTCGGACAGGCTATACTAACTATGGCTACACCTTC. This codes for CASSRTGYTNYGYTF. Drawing the rest from reference TRBV19 and TRBJ1-2, the complete variable domain is DGGITQSPKYLFRKEGQNVTLSCEQNLNHDAMYWYRQDPGQGLRLIYYSQIVNDFQKGDIAEGYSVSREKKESFPLTVTSAQKNPTAFYLCASSRTGYTNYGYTFGSGTRLTVV.

The chain has TRBV10-3 and TRBJ1-5; TRBD1 might be the D (5 bases). This CDR3 region has 15 residues. Germline loops: CDR1 ENHRY, CDR2 SYGVKD. The CDR3 DNA is TGTGCTCACCGGGACTCACCCGGGGGCAATCAGCCCCAGCATTTT. Translation: CAHRDSPGGNQPQHF.

For the CDR3, the DNA is TGTGCCAGCAGTTTATACGGCAGGGGGTCCTATGGCTACACCTTC. Amino acid sequence: CASSLYGRGSYGYTF. The chain is built from TRBV12-3 or TRBV12-4 and TRBJ1-2, with 7 bases fitting TRBD1. CDR3 length equals 15 residues. V lost 2 bases to trimming and J lost 4 bases; unmatched junction nucleotides: 7.

The chain links TRBV7-6 to TRBJ1-3; TRBD1 matches at 10 bases. Germline V CDR1 and CDR2: SGHVS, FNYEAQ. The CDR3 is 16 residues long. V shed 5 bases, J shed 2 bases, and the junction held 6 bases outside the gene matches. CDR3 sequence reads: CASSPLGQGTGNTIYF. CDR3 coding DNA: TGTGCCAGCAGCCCCCTGGGACAGGGGACTGGAAACACCATATATTTT.

This clonotype was detected ten times or more. The J gene is TRBJ1-6, the V gene TRBV20-1; D is unclear. Trimming pared 3 bases from V and 12 bases from J, leaving 12 bases between. Germline V CDR1 and CDR2: DFQATT, SNEGSKA (reference sequence). This CDR3 is 12 amino acids long. The CDR3 is CSARMHVGPLHF. CDR3 DNA sequence: TGCAGTGCTAGGATGCACGTGGGACCCCTCCACTTT.

This clonotype was counted at least ten times. This chain links TRBV6-5 with TRBJ1-2; TRBD1 matches 7 bases. CDR1 is MNHEY, CDR2 SVGAGI, per germline. CDR3 length: 13 amino acids. Losses at the gene ends were 4 bases for V and 10 bases for J; bases not matched to a gene: 9. The DNA of the CDR3 is TGTGCCAGCAGTTCCCGGAGGGACAGTGACTACACCTTC. It encodes CASSSRRDSDYTF.

The chain uses TRBV12-3 or TRBV12-4 and TRBJ1-1, with TRBD1 matching 8 bases. This CDR3 region has 15 residues. J gave up 0 bases and V 4 bases, and 4 bases lay outside the gene matches. This chain's CDR3 is CASSSRDRLNTEAFF. DNA of the CDR3: TGTGCCAGCAGTTCGAGGGACAGGTTGAACACTGAAGCTTTCTTT.

This clonotype came up a few times. A much larger clone lies one base from this, so it may be a read error. The rearrangement uses TRBV3-1 and TRBJ1-2; 9 nucleotides align to TRBD1. The CDR3 consists of 13 residues. The V and J ends lost 4 bases and 6 bases, in that order; junction bases with no gene match: 3. Per the germline V gene, CDR1 is LGHDT and CDR2 is YNNKEL (reference sequence). The CDR3 DNA follows: TGTGCCAGCAGCCCCAGGACAGGGGATGGCTACACCTTC. This sequence encodes CASSPRTGDGYTF.

Note on this clonotype: It may be a read error: a sequence one base away is much more abundant. This chain connects TRBV12-3 or TRBV12-4 to TRBJ2-5; D unclear. Deletions cut 5 bases from V and 3 bases from J, with 16 bases between. This CDR3 has 15 amino acids. The CDR3 region is CASSASSKSKETQYF. CDR3 in DNA: TGTGCCAGCAGTGCAAGTAGCAAGTCGAAAGAGACCCAGTACTTC.

This clonotype appeared a few times. A read error may account for a junction end that differs from germline. This rearrangement joins TRBV3-1 to TRBJ1-2; TRBD1 might be the D (5 bases). The CDR3 length is 14 residues. In germline, CDR1 is LGHDT, CDR2 YNNKEL (reference sequence). The DNA of the CDR3 is TGTGACAGCAGCCAAGAGGGACGGGGCGGGGGCTACACCTTC. Encoded protein: CDSSQEGRGGGYTF. Full variable domain (missing parts from reference TRBV3-1 and TRBJ1-2): DTAVSQTPKYLVTQMGNDKSIKCEQNLGHDTMYWYKQDSKKFLKIMFSYNNKELIINETVPNRFSPKSPDKAHLNLHINSLELGDSAVYFCDSSQEGRGGGYTFGSGTRLTVV.

This clonotype was seen repeatedly, ten times or more. The CDR3 DNA is TGCGCCAGCAGCCAGGGCGGAAACAATCAGCCCCAGCATTTT. Translation: CASSQGGNNQPQHF. The genes are TRBV5-1 and TRBJ1-5, with D possibly being TRBD1 (5 bases). The CDR3 has 14 amino acids. V shed 4 bases and J shed 3 bases, with 11 bases lying between them. Per the germline V gene, CDR1 is SGHRS and CDR2 is YFSETQ.

This clonotype was recorded many times. This chain connects TRBV6-2 or TRBV6-3 to TRBJ2-2, with D possibly being TRBD1 (6 bases). The V end lost 4 bases, the J end lost 7 bases, and 16 bases lay between the germline ends. The CDR3 extends over 15 amino acids. Per germline, CDR1 MNHEY and CDR2 SVGEGT. In DNA form, the CDR3 reads TGTGCCAGCAGTTGGAGTGGGGGCGGTCACGGGGAGCTGTTTTTT. This gives the protein CASSWSGGGHGELFF.

Many counts were recorded for this clonotype. The chain joins TRBV10-2 to TRBJ1-1, with TRBD1 matching 7 bases. This CDR3 contains 14 residues. With 8 bases clipped from V and 3 bases from J, the junction kept 9 bases outside the gene matches. CDR1 is WSHSY, CDR2 SAAADI, per germline. This chain's CDR3 is CASWVRGGHTEAFF. The CDR3 DNA reads TGCGCCAGCTGGGTGAGAGGGGGCCACACTGAAGCTTTCTTT.

In this sample, this clonotype turned up a few times. The CDR3 nucleotides read TGCGCCAGCAGCTTGGTTAGCGGGAGGTCCTACAATGAGCAGTTCTTC. This translates into CASSLVSGRSYNEQFF. The rearrangement uses TRBV5-1 and TRBJ2-1, with 10 positions matching TRBD2. V lost 0 bases to trimming and J lost 1 base; unmatched junction nucleotides: 1. From germline, CDR1 is SGHRS and CDR2 YFSETQ. The CDR3 length is 16 residues.

The chain couples TRBV6-5 to TRBJ2-5; a possible D gene is TRBD2 (6 bases). Trimming pared 0 bases from V and 4 bases from J, leaving 15 bases between. Per germline, CDR1 MNHEY and CDR2 SVGAGI. The CDR3 contains 16 residues. CDR3 nucleotides: TGTGCCAGCAGTTACTCTAGCGGCCAGAGGAGAGAGACCCAGTACTTC. Its protein is CASSYSSGQRRETQYF.

This clonotype was seen ten or more times. The V gene is TRBV6-5, the J gene TRBJ1-1, with TRBD1 as a possible D gene (5 bases). Germline CDR1 is MNHEY and CDR2 is SVGAGI. The V end lost 3 bases, the J end lost 7 bases, and 12 bases lay between the germline ends. CDR3 size: 13 residues. CDR3 nucleotides: TGTGCCAGCAGTTATGGCCGGGGGTTTGAAGCTTTCTTT. Amino acid sequence: CASSYGRGFEAFF.

The chain uses TRBV6-2 or TRBV6-3 and TRBJ2-6; D remains ambiguous. CDR1 and CDR2 (germline): MNHEY, SVGEGT. V was cut by 0 bases and J by 2 bases, with 23 bases left in between. The CDR3 is 21 residues long. The CDR3 loop is CASSYSISSMGSAAGANVLTF. The CDR3 nucleotides read TGTGCCAGCAGTTACTCGATTTCCTCAATGGGCTCGGCCGCTGGGGCCAACGTCCTGACTTTC.

This clonotype was observed many times. The chain joins TRBV7-6 to TRBJ1-6; D remains ambiguous. Germline lookup yields CDR1 SGHVS and CDR2 FNYEAQ. Trimming took off 4 bases at V and 2 bases at J, with 9 bases between the two ends. The CDR3 loop spans 15 amino acids. The CDR3 DNA reads as TGTGCCAGCAGCTCTACCGGGGCCTATAATTCACCCCTCCACTTT. This translates into CASSSTGAYNSPLHF. Based on the CDR3 plus reference TRBV7-6 and TRBJ1-6, the full variable domain is GAGVSQSPRYKVTKRGQDVALRCDPISGHVSLYWYRQALGQGPEFLTYFNYEAQQDKSGLPNDRFSAERPEGSISTLTIQRTEQRDSAMYRCASSSTGAYNSPLHFGNGTRLTVT.

The V and J genes are TRBV12-3 or TRBV12-4 and TRBJ2-7; D is unresolved. V dropped 3 bases and J dropped 0 bases, with 6 bases sitting between them. The CDR3 is 13 residues long. CDR3 in amino acids: CASSFPGSYEQYF. CDR3 in DNA: TGTGCCAGCAGTTTTCCCGGCTCCTACGAGCAGTACTTC.

This clonotype was observed a handful of times. This chain connects TRBV19 to TRBJ1-5; no reliable D call. From germline, CDR1 is LNHDA and CDR2 SQIVND (reference sequence). This CDR3 has 15 residues. Trimming cost V 5 bases and J 2 bases, with 13 bases left between them. The CDR3 sequence: CASSPGTYGNQPQHF. As DNA, the CDR3 is TGTGCCAGTAGTCCCGGAACATACGGCAATCAGCCCCAGCATTTT. Variable domain in full (rest from reference TRBV19 and TRBJ1-5): DGGITQSPKYLFRKEGQNVTLSCEQNLNHDAMYWYRQDPGQGLRLIYYSQIVNDFQKGDIAEGYSVSREKKESFPLTVTSAQKNPTAFYLCASSPGTYGNQPQHFGDGTRLSIL.